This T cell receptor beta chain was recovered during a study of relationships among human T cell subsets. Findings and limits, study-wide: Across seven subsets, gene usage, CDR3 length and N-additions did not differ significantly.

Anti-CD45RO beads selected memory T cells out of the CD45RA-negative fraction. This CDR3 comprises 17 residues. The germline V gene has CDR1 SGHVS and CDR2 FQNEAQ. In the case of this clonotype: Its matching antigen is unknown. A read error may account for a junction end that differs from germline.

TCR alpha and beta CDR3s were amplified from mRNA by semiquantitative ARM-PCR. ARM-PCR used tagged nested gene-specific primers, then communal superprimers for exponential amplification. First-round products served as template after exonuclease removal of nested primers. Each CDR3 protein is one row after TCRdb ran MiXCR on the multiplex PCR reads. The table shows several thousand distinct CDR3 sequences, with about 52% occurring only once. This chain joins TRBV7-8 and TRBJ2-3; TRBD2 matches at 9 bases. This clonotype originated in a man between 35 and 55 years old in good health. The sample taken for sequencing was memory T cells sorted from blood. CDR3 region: CASTLGRTSVSTDTQYF. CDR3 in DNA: TGTGCCAGCACCTTAGGCCGGACTAGCGTTAGCACAGATACGCAGTATTTT.